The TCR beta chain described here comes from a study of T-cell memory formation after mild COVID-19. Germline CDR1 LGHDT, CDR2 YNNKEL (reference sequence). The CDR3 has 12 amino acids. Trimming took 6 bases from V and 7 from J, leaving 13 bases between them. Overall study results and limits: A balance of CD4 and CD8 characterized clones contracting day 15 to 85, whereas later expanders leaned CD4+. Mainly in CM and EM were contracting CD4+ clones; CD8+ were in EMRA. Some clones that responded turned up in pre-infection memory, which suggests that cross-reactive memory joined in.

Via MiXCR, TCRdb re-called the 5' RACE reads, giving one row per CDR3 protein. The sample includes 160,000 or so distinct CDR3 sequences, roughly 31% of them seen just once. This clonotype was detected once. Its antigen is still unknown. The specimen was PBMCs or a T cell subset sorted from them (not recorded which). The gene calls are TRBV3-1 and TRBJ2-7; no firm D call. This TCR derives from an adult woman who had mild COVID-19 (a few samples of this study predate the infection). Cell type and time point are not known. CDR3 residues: CASSLARLEQYF. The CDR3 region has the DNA TGTGCCAGCAGTCTGGCCCGGCTTGAGCAGTACTTC.